This is a list of T cell receptor beta chains from one sample in a study of human T cells and chemical hapten exposure. TCRdb processed the RACE reads anew with MiXCR; each CDR3 protein has one entry. The table records tens of thousands of distinct CDR3 sequences, over 3% of them present only once. The sequenced sample was whole blood, obtained in connection with sensitization to the hapten diphenylcyclopropenone (DPC). The receptor source for this set is a man aged 40-49 years with alopecia areata. Some clones in this sample may be carry-over from other donors' samples. Both conserved end residues are part of each CDR3. The D gene is left open where the match is weak.

V,D,J,CDR3
TRBV2,TRBD1,TRBJ2-1,CASLTEGTERNEQFF
TRBV6-5,TRBD1,TRBJ1-6,CASSYRGTVIPNSPLHF
TRBV20-1,TRBD1,TRBJ2-7,CSARKQGGLYEQYF
TRBV9,TRBD2,TRBJ2-1,CASSPRTSGNIHEQFF
TRBV29-1,-,TRBJ1-1,CSVGGGLNTEAFF
TRBV7-9,-,TRBJ1-4,CASSPRAGDTNEKLFF
TRBV5-1,TRBD1,TRBJ1-4,CASSSTGGHSATNEKLFF
TRBV4-3,TRBD2,TRBJ2-3,CASSRTSGNTDTQYF
TRBV6-6,TRBD1,TRBJ2-7,CASRGTGDVEQYF
TRBV6-5,-,TRBJ2-3,CASSYRDNTDTQYF
TRBV20-1,-,TRBJ2-2,CSASTSRTFTGELFF
TRBV20-1,-,TRBJ1-6,CSARAGSSYNSPLHF
TRBV12-3/TRBV12-4,-,TRBJ2-3,CASSLVGDTQYF
TRBV6-5,-,TRBJ2-5,CASTLGRERRETQYF
TRBV7-9,-,TRBJ2-3,CASLPPGTDTQYF
TRBV20-1,TRBD2,TRBJ2-3,CSSSGGEDTQYF
TRBV20-1,TRBD1,TRBJ2-1,CSAFRRDRGGNEQFF
TRBV20-1,-,TRBJ2-3,CSARIGQRAGTDTQYF
TRBV28,TRBD2,TRBJ2-1,CASRPTSGRYEQFF
TRBV6-6,-,TRBJ2-1,CASSYESPKANEQFF
TRBV12-3/TRBV12-4,-,TRBJ2-1,CASSLGLNEQFF
TRBV18,TRBD2,TRBJ2-1,CASSPGGAGTSGSYNEQFF
TRBV7-2,-,TRBJ2-2,CASSLQLGGAGELFF
TRBV12-3/TRBV12-4,-,TRBJ2-1,CASSPLSRDNEQFF
TRBV12-3/TRBV12-4,TRBD1,TRBJ1-5,CASSLSPGGFRGLAGRQPQHF
TRBV20-1,TRBD2,TRBJ2-7,CSADSVTSGYYEQYF
TRBV12-3/TRBV12-4,-,TRBJ2-7,CASSLGTRGYEQYF
TRBV6-6,-,TRBJ1-1,CASSYNRGAFF
TRBV11-2,TRBD2,TRBJ2-3,CASSLTASGALDTQYF
TRBV7-8,TRBD2,TRBJ2-1,CASSPSGAYNEQFF
TRBV6-1,TRBD1,TRBJ1-1,CASSRTGSNTEAFF
TRBV2,TRBD2,TRBJ2-1,CASIQGTSGRGEQFF
TRBV7-9,-,TRBJ1-4,CASSQTGLNEKLFF
TRBV28,-,TRBJ2-7,CASSLASYEQYF
TRBV11-2,-,TRBJ2-2,CASSLDLDRLANTGELFF
TRBV10-2,-,TRBJ2-7,CASRGGSGQYF
TRBV29-1,-,TRBJ2-7,CSVEQGYEQYF
TRBV28,-,TRBJ2-7,CASRSWAETYEQYF
TRBV20-1,TRBD2,TRBJ2-1,CSARPRLASNEQFF
TRBV28,-,TRBJ2-1,CASSFLQFGSEQFF
TRBV2,-,TRBJ2-7,CASAGGYEQYF
TRBV6-6,-,TRBJ1-6,CASFTGRPYNSPLHF
TRBV5-4,-,TRBJ1-2,CASSLAPGDYGYTF
TRBV20-1,-,TRBJ2-1,CSAPQVSISYNEQFF
TRBV20-1,-,TRBJ1-1,CSARDRIKKNTEAFF
TRBV28,-,TRBJ1-4,CASSYVGAGRLFEKLFF
TRBV19,-,TRBJ2-7,CASSITAFYEQYF
TRBV6-2/TRBV6-3,TRBD1,TRBJ2-6,CASSLRRGRGANVLTF
TRBV7-2,TRBD1,TRBJ2-5,CASSLDRGRKTQYF
TRBV12-3/TRBV12-4,TRBD2,TRBJ2-1,CASSPGSPGLAGVHTYNEQFF
TRBV14,TRBD1,TRBJ2-7,CASSQWTGGDEQYF
TRBV21-1,-,TRBJ2-1,CASGSRMRTPTYNEQFF
TRBV11-2,-,TRBJ2-4,CASSPRGFGGIQYF
TRBV5-1,-,TRBJ1-1,CASGAENTEAFF
TRBV20-1,-,TRBJ2-1,CSARGLATSGEQFF
TRBV18,-,TRBJ2-6,CASSPAGQGGANVLTF
TRBV6-2/TRBV6-3,-,TRBJ1-2,CASNEGTGGYTF